Below, one TCR beta chain is given with its context. Its antigen remains unknown. This sample stems from a study of T-cell reconstitution after alpha-beta-depleted transplantation in children. Notes on the study in general: After transplant, at about two months, alpha-beta T cells were reportedly derived from several hundred expanded graft clones.

This CDR3 has 14 amino acids. V lost 3 bases to trimming and J lost 6 bases, with 11 bases between them. The V gene's germline CDR1 is SGHTA and CDR2 FQGNSA. Library preparation (for TCRbeta) was performed with unique molecular identifiers. TCRdb processed the PCR reads anew with MiXCR; each CDR3 protein has one entry. The repertoire holds 610,000 or so distinct CDR3 sequences, with over 25% as singletons. The chain couples TRBV7-2 to TRBJ2-2; D remains ambiguous. The starting material was PBMCs, obtained before TCRalphabeta/CD19-depleted stem cell transplant. The TCR sequence derives from a boy under two years old with Wiskott-Aldrich syndrome, due to receive a stem cell transplant. DNA for the CDR3: TGTGCCAGCAGCTTCATCCCTTATCCCGGGGAGCTGTTTTTT. Its protein is CASSFIPYPGELFF.